These T cell receptor beta chains were read from a single sample in a study of blood T cell repertoires in COVID-19. The method was immunoSEQ multiplex PCR; TCRdb's version includes in-frame clones alone and lacks a portion of them. The table records 27,000 or so clones, roughly 88% of them present only once. The sequenced sample consisted of peripheral blood. The receptors shown here come from a human donor in a cohort sampled during active COVID-19. CDR3s include the opening cysteine and the closing phenylalanine or tryptophan. D genes are given only for firm matches. Clone sizes are given selectively: once, few, many, or a class where the clone is expanded.

size	V	D	J	DNA	CDR3
-	TRBV6-1	TRBD2	TRBJ2-1	TGTGCCAGCAGTGAAAATAGCGGGGGGTACAATGAGCAGTTCTTC	CASSENSGGYNEQFF
-	TRBV11-1	TRBD1	TRBJ2-7	TGTGCCAGCAGCTCCGACAGGGGTGGCGAGCAGTACTTC	CASSSDRGGEQYF
-	TRBV7-8	-	TRBJ1-1	TGTGCCAGCAGCTCTCGCAGGTTCGGCACTGAAGCTTTCTTT	CASSSRRFGTEAFF
-	TRBV5-1	TRBD2	TRBJ2-7	TGCGCCAGCAGCCCCTCTGGAGCGGGGGGGCGGGAGCAGTACTTC	CASSPSGAGGREQYF
-	TRBV5-4	-	TRBJ2-7	TGTGCCAGCAGACAATCTGCAGGGAACAGGGAGCAGTACTTC	CASRQSAGNREQYF
-	TRBV19	-	TRBJ1-6	TGTGCCAGTAGTATTATTGGGGAGGAGAATTCACCCCTCCACTTT	CASSIIGEENSPLHF
-	TRBV12-3/TRBV12-4	-	TRBJ1-5	TGTGCCAGCAGGCGGGGGAGCAATCAGCCCCAGCATTTT	CASRRGSNQPQHF
-	TRBV30	-	TRBJ1-1	TGTGCCTGGACTGGTTGGGGGCCTCCTTGGGGCACTGAAGCTTTCTTT	CAWTGWGPPWGTEAFF
once	TRBV5-1	-	TRBJ1-3	TGCGCCAGCAGCCAGCAGGGTATACCTGGAAACACCATATATTTT	CASSQQGIPGNTIYF
-	TRBV18	TRBD1	TRBJ2-7	TGTGCCAGCTCACAGAGACAGGGATCATCCTACGAGCAGTACTTC	CASSQRQGSSYEQYF
-	TRBV14	TRBD1	TRBJ2-1	TGTGCCAGCAGCCCGATAGGGGGCCTATACAATGAGCAGTTCTTC	CASSPIGGLYNEQFF
once	TRBV5-6	TRBD1	TRBJ2-7	TGTGCCAGCCCCTGTCCGGACAGGGGGAGCTACGAGCAGTACTTC	CASPCPDRGSYEQYF
-	TRBV29-1	-	TRBJ2-3	TGCAGCTCATCTATAGGGGGAGATACGCAGTATTTT	CSSSIGGDTQYF
-	TRBV4-1	TRBD2	TRBJ2-1	TGCGCCAGCAGCCAAACCGTACTAGCGGGGGGGTACAATGAGCAGTTCTTC	CASSQTVLAGGYNEQFF
-	TRBV30	-	TRBJ1-5	TGTGCCTGGAGTGCTGGAGTGTCCCCGAAACAGCCCCAGCATTTT	CAWSAGVSPKQPQHF
-	TRBV18	TRBD2	TRBJ2-1	TGTGCCAGCTCACCCGGGACTAGCTATCATGAGCAGTTCTTC	CASSPGTSYHEQFF
-	TRBV5-1	-	TRBJ1-2	TGCGCCAGCAGCTTGGAGATCGGTGGCTACACCTTC	CASSLEIGGYTF
-	TRBV7-8	TRBD1	TRBJ1-6	TGTGCCAGCAGCCTGACCGGGACAGATAATTCACCCCTCCACTTT	CASSLTGTDNSPLHF
-	TRBV19	TRBD1	TRBJ2-7	TGTGCCAGTAGTACAAGGGACAGCTCCTACGAGCAGTACTTC	CASSTRDSSYEQYF
-	TRBV10-3	TRBD2	TRBJ2-3	TGTGCCGCCAGACGCGGGGGAAACACAGATACGCAGTATTTT	CAARRGGNTDTQYF
-	TRBV7-9	TRBD1	TRBJ2-3	TGTGCCAGCAGCTTAGGATGGGACAGAGGACACACAGATACGCAGTATTTT	CASSLGWDRGHTDTQYF
-	TRBV9	TRBD2	TRBJ2-1	TGTGCCAGCAGCTTAGGGACTAGCGGGGGGGCAAGTGAGCAGTTCTTC	CASSLGTSGGASEQFF
-	TRBV7-8	-	TRBJ1-1	TGTGCCAGCAGCCACAGGGCCCAGAACACTGAAGCTTTCTTT	CASSHRAQNTEAFF
few	TRBV19	-	TRBJ1-5	TGTGCCAGTAGTACACAGGGTTATCAGCCCCAGCATTTT	CASSTQGYQPQHF
-	TRBV5-4	-	TRBJ1-2	TGTGCCAGCAGCACGACAGGCTCTTGGTCTAACTATGGCTACACCTTC	CASSTTGSWSNYGYTF
-	TRBV24-1	-	TRBJ2-3	TGTGCCACCAGTGATTTGCAAGATACGCAGTATTTT	CATSDLQDTQYF
-	TRBV7-3	TRBD1	TRBJ1-1	TGTGCCAGCAGCTTGTCAGGGGGCAGGACTGAAGCTTTCTTT	CASSLSGGRTEAFF